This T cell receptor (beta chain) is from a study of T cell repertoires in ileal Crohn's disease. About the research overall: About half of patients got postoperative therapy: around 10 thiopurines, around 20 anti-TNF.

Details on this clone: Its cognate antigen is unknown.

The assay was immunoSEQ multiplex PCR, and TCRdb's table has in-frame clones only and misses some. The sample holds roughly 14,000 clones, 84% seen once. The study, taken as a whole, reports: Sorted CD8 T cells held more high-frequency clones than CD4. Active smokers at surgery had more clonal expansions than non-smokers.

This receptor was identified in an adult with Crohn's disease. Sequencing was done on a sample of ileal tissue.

CDR3 protein: CASASGNLNTEAFF. The CDR3 DNA reads as TGTGCCAGCGCTTCAGGGAACTTGAACACTGAAGCTTTCTTT. V usage is TRBV27 and J usage is TRBJ1-1; possibly TRBD1 for D (5 bases). Germline CDR1 is MNHEY and CDR2 is SMNVEV (reference sequence). The CDR3 consists of 14 residues. V lost 8 bases to trimming and J lost 0 bases, with 13 bases between them.